Listed below are T cell receptor beta chains from one sample, sequenced in a study of CXCR3-negative and CXCR3-positive naive CD8 T cells. TCRdb derives one entry per CDR3 protein from the 5' RACE reads, leaving out DNA. This sample's table reports about 50,000 distinct CDR3 sequences. Input material: naive CXCR3- CD8+ T cells from blood. These receptors came from a human donor in good health. Some clones in this sample may be carry-over from other donors' samples. Each CDR3 is given with its conserved first and last residue.

CASSPLTGGETQYF,TRBV6-1,TRBJ2-5
CASSQLAGGPNEQYF,TRBV4-3,TRBJ2-7
CASSLMDTIYF,TRBV11-2,TRBJ1-3
CASSQAVYNEQFF,TRBV14,TRBJ2-1
CASSLAPGTSGGAETQYF,TRBV5-5,TRBJ2-5
CASSSDRDEQYF,TRBV5-1,TRBJ2-7
CASGSPGGRYTEAFF,TRBV12-5,TRBJ1-1
CASSQGGLAGINEQFF,TRBV4-1,TRBJ2-1
CASSFKRARTDTQYF,TRBV28,TRBJ2-3
CASSLEPGQGIYEQYF,TRBV28,TRBJ2-7
CASSLIGTGGPGEQYF,TRBV27,TRBJ2-7
CASSPAGGEIYNEQFF,TRBV5-6,TRBJ2-1
CASSRSQGGQETQYF,TRBV4-1,TRBJ2-5
CSATIADPLPGELFF,TRBV20-1,TRBJ2-2
CSVVTVMGEQYF,TRBV29-1,TRBJ2-7
CASSLTSASSYEQYF,TRBV28,TRBJ2-7
CASSRAPGQKTGDSYEQYF,TRBV21-1,TRBJ2-7
CSGRRGQDTGELFF,TRBV29-1,TRBJ2-2
CSARLAGDYNEQFF,TRBV20-1,TRBJ2-1
CSVESQGTEAFF,TRBV29-1,TRBJ1-1
CASTKQNSLGNSPLHF,TRBV28,TRBJ1-6
CASSLGDGVEDTF,TRBV7-9,TRBJ1-2
CATSSIQEETQYF,TRBV15,TRBJ2-5
CASSQQISYNEQFF,TRBV14,TRBJ2-1
CASSFRHVNSYEQYF,TRBV28,TRBJ2-7
CASSLGQGVNEQFF,TRBV7-9,TRBJ2-1
CASSLARGGAYNEQFF,TRBV7-2,TRBJ2-1
CASSLKGDETQYF,TRBV4-1,TRBJ2-5
CSAPMTGAGYGYTF,TRBV20-1,TRBJ1-2
CASSLSAGTYEQYF,TRBV27,TRBJ2-7
CASSLVKNEQFF,TRBV5-1,TRBJ2-1
CASSPILSSYNSPLHF,TRBV27,TRBJ1-6
CASIPAGDGEKLFF,TRBV28,TRBJ1-4
CASSPGQMSSYEQYF,TRBV14,TRBJ2-7
CASSLVQGQNTEAFF,TRBV27,TRBJ1-1
CASSFYGGELFF,TRBV12-3/TRBV12-4,TRBJ2-2
CASSQVVTDSNTGELFF,TRBV4-2,TRBJ2-2